These 2 T cell receptor beta chains came from one sample sequenced in a study of CD8+ T cells in alopecia areata. Regarding treatment: oral pan-JAK inhibitor, 5-10 mg twice daily. RNA was extracted and reverse transcribed into cDNA as the sequencing template. Measured with immunoSEQ multiplex PCR; TCRdb has only the in-frame clones, and not every one. This sample has about 160,000 clones, with around 60% found just once. This material consisted of CD4+ T cells sorted from blood, taken at week 24, from a patient treated with tofacitinib. These receptors all come from a human donor with alopecia areata.

The chain combines TRBV29-1 with TRBJ2-5, with 7 bases aligning to TRBD2. The J segment lost 5 bases and the V segment lost 0 bases, leaving 15 bases of the junction unmatched. The CDR3 sequence is 17 residues long. Germline loops: CDR1 SQVTM, CDR2 ANQGSEA. CDR3 sequence: CSVEEERGFSWGETQYF. CDR3 nucleotide sequence: TGCAGCGTTGAAGAAGAGCGGGGATTCTCATGGGGCGAGACCCAGTACTTC.

As to this clone: This sequence may be a read error, since a much larger clone differs from it by one base. J is TRBJ2-3 and V is TRBV7-2; D remains ambiguous. Per germline, CDR1 SGHTA and CDR2 FQGNSA. V lost 4 bases and J lost 0, with 2 bases in between. The CDR3 contains 12 residues. Here the CDR3 DNA reads TGTGCCAGCAGCTCTAGCACAGATACGCAGTATTTT. Translated: CASSSSTDTQYF.